These T cell receptor beta chains were read from a single sample in a study of T cells after yellow fever vaccination. TCRdb independently ran MiXCR on the 5' RACE reads; one entry per CDR3 protein. The sample yields around 500,000 distinct CDR3 sequences, 20% to 25% seen once. The specimen was PBMCs, collected more than 20 days after the first yellow fever vaccination. The receptors here all came from a man aged 18 to 35 who received the YFV17D yellow fever vaccine. Both conserved end residues are trimmed from each CDR3.

CDR3	V
SGVQGVNQPQH	TRBV20-1
ASSQEPLYEDEQY	TRBV4-2
ASSPGARGRYNEQF	TRBV7-7
ASKPQKLTDTQY	TRBV19
ASRYPGVRDGNQPQH	TRBV28
ASSVASGLSGNTIY	TRBV9
ASSFGGRGTQY	TRBV28
ASSPRQGQLTGELF	TRBV5-1
ASSGRQGGTEAF	TRBV7-2
ASSLTGGPMNTEAF	TRBV18